These 27 T cell receptor beta chains share one sample of origin, sequenced in a study of blood T cell repertoires in COVID-19. TCRdb's copy holds only in-frame clones and misses some; the assay was immunoSEQ multiplex PCR. The table has some 42,000 clones, roughly nine tenths seen once. The sequenced sample consisted of peripheral blood. The receptor source for this set is a man between 25 and 39 years old with active or convalescent COVID-19.

This clone was seen once. The genes are TRBV7-8 and TRBJ2-1, with D perhaps matching TRBD2 (6 bases). CDR1 is SGHVS, CDR2 FQNEAQ, per germline. Trimming stripped 4 bases from V and 1 base from J, with 11 bases between. The CDR3 is 15 amino acids. The CDR3 DNA reads as TGTGCCAGCAGCTGGGGGGAAGGGTCCTACAATGAGCAGTTCTTC. This translates into CASSWGEGSYNEQFF.

The rearrangement links TRBV9 to TRBJ1-1, with 8 bases matching TRBD1. J was trimmed by 4 bases and V by 4 bases; bases with no gene match: 9. CDR1 and CDR2 (germline): SGDLS, YYNGEE. The CDR3 has 15 residues. This CDR3 is CASSKTGDGITEAFF. CDR3 coding DNA: TGTGCCAGCAGCAAGACAGGGGACGGGATCACTGAAGCTTTCTTT.

The genes are TRBV19 and TRBJ1-1; D gene unclear. Germline values: CDR1 LNHDA, CDR2 SQIVND (reference sequence). V lost 3 bases to trimming and J lost 0 bases, with 8 bases between them. CDR3 length: 14 amino acids. The CDR3 nucleotides read TGTGCCAGTAGTATTTTAGGAGTGAACACTGAAGCTTTCTTT. Residues: CASSILGVNTEAFF.

J is TRBJ1-6 and V is TRBV3-1 (or the pseudogene TRBV3-2); D is unclear. CDR1 LGHDT and CDR2 YNNKEL come from the germline V gene (reference sequence). The germline V and J ends were trimmed by 3 bases and 5 bases, with 11 bases remaining between them. CDR3 length: 15 amino acids. CDR3 DNA: TGTGCCAGCAGCCATTACAGAAACGATAATTCACCCCTCCACTTT. Translating it yields CASSHYRNDNSPLHF.

The chain links TRBV27 to TRBJ1-1, with D unresolved. Germline V gives CDR1 MNHEY, CDR2 SMNVEV (reference sequence). This CDR3 region has 14 residues. Trimming removed 7 bases from V and 1 base from J, with 13 bases in between. The CDR3 reads CASIIAAGNTEAFF. The CDR3 DNA is TGTGCCAGCATCATTGCTGCGGGGAACACTGAAGCTTTCTTT.

The J gene is TRBJ1-1, the V gene TRBV18; 8 nucleotides align to TRBD1. The germline V gene encodes CDR1 KGHSH and CDR2 LQKENI. The CDR3 runs to 14 residues. V shed 3 bases, J shed 4 bases, and the junction held 4 bases outside the gene matches. Here the CDR3 DNA reads TGTGCCAGCTCACCTATAGACAGGGGCACTGAAGCTTTCTTT. Translated: CASSPIDRGTEAFF.

The chain has TRBV7-3 and TRBJ2-3; D unresolved. In germline, CDR1 is SGHTA, CDR2 FQGTGA. Trimming shortened V by 4 bases and J by 4 bases, and 9 bases separated the two germline ends. The CDR3 is 13 residues long. The DNA of the CDR3 is TGTGCCAGCAGCTCAGCCGGGTCAGATACGCAGTATTTT. It encodes CASSSAGSDTQYF.

This clone has just one count. This chain joins TRBV7-2 and TRBJ2-5; 7 bases align to TRBD1. This CDR3 spans 14 amino acids. J lost 5 bases, V lost 5 bases, and 8 bases had no gene match. Germline CDR1 reads SGHTA; CDR2 reads FQGNSA. The chain's CDR3 is CASSPNTRGETQYF. CDR3 bases: TGTGCCAGCAGCCCGAACACCAGGGGGGAGACCCAGTACTTC.

This chain connects TRBV4-2 to TRBJ2-1; D is perhaps TRBD1 (8 bases). V dropped 1 base and J dropped 0 bases, with 19 bases sitting between them. The germline V gene has CDR1 LGHNA and CDR2 YNFKEQ. The CDR3 is 19 residues long. CDR3 sequence: CASSQGQGAGGGSYNEQFF. DNA for the CDR3: TGTGCCAGCAGCCAAGGGCAGGGGGCTGGCGGGGGCTCCTACAATGAGCAGTTCTTC.

The CDR3 loop reads CASSLTGMATQYF. The CDR3 region has the DNA TGTGCCAGCAGCTTAACAGGGATGGCGACCCAGTACTTC. The chain recombines TRBV7-9 with TRBJ2-5; D possibly corresponds to TRBD1 (6 bases). CDR3 length equals 13 residues. Germline V CDR1 and CDR2: SEHNR, FQNEAQ (reference sequence). Deletions cut 2 bases from V and 7 bases from J, with 11 bases between. Full variable domain (remainder filled in from reference TRBV7-9 and TRBJ2-5): DTGVSQNPRHKITKRGQNVTFRCDPISEHNRLYWYRQTLGQGPEFLTYFQNEAQLEKSRLLSDRFSAERPKGSFSTLEIQRTEQGDSAMYLCASSLTGMATQYFGPGTRLLVL.

This sequence joins TRBV7-8 and TRBJ2-1, with 7 bases that match TRBD2. This CDR3 contains 16 residues. V gave up 2 bases and J gave up 3 bases; unmatched junction bases: 7. Germline CDR1 SGHVS, CDR2 FQNEAQ. This CDR3 is CASSLMGSGFYNEQFF. The CDR3 bases are TGTGCCAGCAGCTTAATGGGTAGCGGGTTCTACAATGAGCAGTTCTTC.

The chain has TRBV21-1 and TRBJ1-2; the table gives TRBD1 as D, unverified against the DNA. TRBV21-1 is designated a pseudogene. This CDR3 has 14 amino acids. The CDR3 DNA reads as TGTGCCAGCAGCAAATCCCAGGCCTGCTATGGCTACACCTTC. Its translation: CASSKSQACYGYTF.

This chain links TRBV4-1 with TRBJ2-7; 9 nucleotides match TRBD1. V was clipped by 0 bases and J by 7 bases; unmatched bases: 7. CDR1 and CDR2 (germline): MGHRA, YSYEKL. The CDR3 consists of 15 residues. The CDR3 DNA is TGCGCCAGCAGCCAAGAAGCGACAGGGGGTTGGGAGCAGTACTTC. This gives the protein CASSQEATGGWEQYF.

This sequence joins TRBV15 and TRBJ1-5, with TRBD1 matching 7 bases. Germline V gene data show CDR1 as LNHNV and CDR2 as YYDKDF (reference sequence). The CDR3 loop spans 19 amino acids. The V and J ends lost 0 bases and 1 base, in that order; junction bases with no gene match: 12. The CDR3, as DNA: TGTGCCACCAGCAGAGACACGACAGGGTTTTTGAGCAGCAATCAGCCCCAGCATTTT. Translated: CATSRDTTGFLSSNQPQHF.

V is TRBV2 and J is TRBJ2-4, with TRBD1 matching 9 bases. The CDR3 runs 14 residues. The V segment lost 6 bases and the J segment 6 bases; nucleotides outside the gene matches: 6. Germline lookup yields CDR1 SNHLY and CDR2 FYNNEI. The CDR3 is CASSQQGARNIQYF. CDR3 sequence (DNA): TGTGCCAGCAGCCAACAGGGGGCGAGAAACATTCAGTACTTC.

The chain couples TRBV24-1 to TRBJ2-7, with D tentatively TRBD2 (7 bases). V lost 1 base and J 6 bases, leaving 18 bases between the germline ends. Per the germline V gene, CDR1 is KGHDR and CDR2 is SFDVKD. The CDR3 runs 16 residues. CDR3 amino acids: CATSDFPQGRGSEQYV. In DNA, the CDR3 is TGTGCCACCAGTGATTTCCCCCAGGGGAGGGGCAGCGAGCAGTACGTC.

The chain recombines TRBV5-1 with TRBJ1-2; 7 bases align to TRBD1. The CDR3 contains 14 residues. Germline values: CDR1 SGHRS, CDR2 YFSETQ. V dropped 3 bases and J dropped 0; count of bases not matched to a gene: 2. CDR3 sequence reads: CASSSGQTNYGYTF. The CDR3 nucleotides are TGCGCCAGCAGCTCGGGACAGACTAACTATGGCTACACCTTC.

Details on this clone: It may be a read error: a sequence one base away is much more abundant. V is TRBV2 and J is TRBJ1-1; TRBD1 matches at 10 bases. The V gene end was trimmed by 5 bases and the J gene end by 3 bases; junction bases not matched to a gene: 6. The length of the CDR3 is 15 residues. CDR1 and CDR2 (germline): SNHLY, FYNNEI. The CDR3 sequence: CASSTLTGGHTEAFF. The CDR3 nucleotides are TGTGCCAGCAGTACCTTGACAGGGGGCCACACTGAAGCTTTCTTT.

This chain links TRBV7-2 with TRBJ1-1, with D unresolved. Per the germline V gene, CDR1 is SGHTA and CDR2 is FQGNSA. V gave up 1 base and J gave up 1 base, with 10 bases separating them. The CDR3 covers 15 residues. The CDR3 is CASSLEGGTNTEAFF. The CDR3 nucleotides are TGTGCCAGCAGCTTAGAGGGAGGTACGAACACTGAAGCTTTCTTT.

The V and J genes are TRBV9 and TRBJ2-7; TRBD2 matches 10 bases. Per the germline V gene, CDR1 is SGDLS and CDR2 is YYNGEE. This CDR3 has 15 amino acids. V lost 4 bases and J lost 1; bases outside the gene matches: 5. DNA of the CDR3: TGTGCCAGCAGCTCCGGACTAGCGGCTTCCTACGAGCAGTACTTC. It specifies CASSSGLAASYEQYF.

The J gene is TRBJ1-1, the V gene TRBV27; D unresolved. The CDR3 length is 16 residues. Trimming left V 1 base short and J 0 bases short, with 12 bases between. Germline assignment: CDR1 MNHEY and CDR2 SMNVEV (reference sequence). The CDR3 region has the DNA TGTGCCAGCAGTTTATATCCAGAAGTAATGAACACTGAAGCTTTCTTT. Translation: CASSLYPEVMNTEAFF.

This clone was seen just once. The chain combines TRBV24-1 with TRBJ2-7; TRBD2 aligns across 15 bases. This CDR3 spans 16 amino acids. Trimming removed 8 bases from V and 9 bases from J; junction bases left unmatched: 13. Germline V CDR1 and CDR2: KGHDR, SFDVKD. Here the CDR3 reads CATNPGLAGGLCVQYV. The CDR3 DNA sequence: TGTGCCACCAATCCGGGACTAGCGGGAGGCTTGTGTGTGCAGTACGTC.

This chain links TRBV10-3 with TRBJ1-2; D remains ambiguous. The germline V gene encodes CDR1 ENHRY and CDR2 SYGVKD. Trimming left V 6 bases short and J 2 bases short, with 13 bases between. The CDR3 consists of 14 residues. In nucleotides, the CDR3 is TGTGCCATCAGCCAGGAACTTATCAACTATGGCTACACCTTC. It translates to CAISQELINYGYTF.

This chain links TRBV19 with TRBJ2-7, with D uncertain. Germline V gene sequence: CDR1 LNHDA, CDR2 SQIVND (reference sequence). V lost 4 bases and J 2 bases, leaving 12 bases between the germline ends. CDR3 length: 14 amino acids. CDR3 protein: CASSRAKSTYEQYF. CDR3 coding DNA: TGTGCCAGTAGTAGGGCCAAATCGACCTACGAGCAGTACTTC.

This chain uses TRBV19 with TRBJ1-5; D not resolved. Trimming stripped 9 bases from V and 3 bases from J, with 9 bases between. The length of the CDR3 is 12 residues. Germline V gene lookup returns CDR1 LNHDA and CDR2 SQIVND (reference sequence). The CDR3 DNA reads TGTGCCAGCACAGCCCTCAATCAGCCCCAGCATTTT. This encodes CASTALNQPQHF.

This chain links TRBV11-2 with TRBJ1-6; 7 positions match TRBD1. Trimming took 6 bases from V and 9 from J; bases not matched to a gene: 8. Germline loops: CDR1 SGHAT, CDR2 FQNNGV. The CDR3 loop spans 14 amino acids. Written as DNA, the CDR3 is TGTGCCAGCAGTCCCAGACAGGGTAGTTCACCCCTCCACTTT. Encoded protein: CASSPRQGSSPLHF.

The chain recombines TRBV18 with TRBJ2-1, with D possibly being TRBD1 (5 bases). CDR3 length equals 15 residues. V lost 6 bases to trimming and J lost 0 bases, with 12 bases between them. Germline assignment: CDR1 KGHSH and CDR2 LQKENI. The CDR3 DNA is TGTGCCAGCTCCCGTAGGGGCGACTCCTACAATGAGCAGTTCTTC. Its translation: CASSRRGDSYNEQFF.